This T cell receptor (beta chain) was obtained from a study of blood T cells in healthy people across ages. Remarks on this clonotype: What it binds is unknown.

Together with a sample-barcoded 5' primer, a J-beta primer mix was included in a second PCR lasting about 6 to 12 cycles. TCRdb fed the 5' RACE reads into MiXCR, producing one record per CDR3 protein. Seen here are around 1.7 million distinct CDR3 sequences, 28% observed once, and the top ten hold roughly 8.2%. Study-wide results and limits: Expanded clonotype changes were possibly confounded by unknown donor CMV status. Using unsorted PBMCs precluded a conclusive naive versus antigen-experienced comparison. The authors considered diversity estimates from one million T cells to be underestimates.

The CDR3 is 19 amino acids. With 6 bases clipped from V and 1 base from J, the junction kept 17 bases outside the gene matches. Germline V CDR1 and CDR2: SGHTA, FQGNSA. The chain links TRBV7-2 to TRBJ2-5; 10 nucleotides align to TRBD2. The sample comprised blood. The clonotype was recovered from a woman between 25 and 40 years old in good health. The CDR3 reads CASSSRTSGPAGGQETQYF. In DNA, the CDR3 is TGTGCCAGCAGTTCACGGACTAGCGGACCCGCGGGGGGCCAAGAGACCCAGTACTTC. The full variable domain, rest sourced from reference TRBV7-2 and TRBJ2-5, is GAGVSQSPSNKVTEKGKDVELRCDPISGHTALYWYRQSLGQGLEFLIYFQGNSAPDKSGLPSDRFSAERTGGSVSTLTIQRTQQEDSAVYLCASSSRTSGPAGGQETQYFGPGTRLLVL.